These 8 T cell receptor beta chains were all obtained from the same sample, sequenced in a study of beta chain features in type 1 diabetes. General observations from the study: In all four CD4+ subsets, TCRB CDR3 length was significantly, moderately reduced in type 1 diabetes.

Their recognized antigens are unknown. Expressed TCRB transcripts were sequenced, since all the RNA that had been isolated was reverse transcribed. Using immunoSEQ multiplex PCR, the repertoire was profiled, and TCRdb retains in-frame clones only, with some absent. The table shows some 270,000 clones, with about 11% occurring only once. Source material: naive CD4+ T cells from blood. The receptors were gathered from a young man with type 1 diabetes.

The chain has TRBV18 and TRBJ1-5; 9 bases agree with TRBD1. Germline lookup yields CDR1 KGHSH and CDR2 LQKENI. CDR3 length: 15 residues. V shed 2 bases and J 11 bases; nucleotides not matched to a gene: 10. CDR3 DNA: TGTGCCAGCTCACCATTTGGGGACAGGGAAGGGGCCCAGCATTTT. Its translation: CASSPFGDREGAQHF.

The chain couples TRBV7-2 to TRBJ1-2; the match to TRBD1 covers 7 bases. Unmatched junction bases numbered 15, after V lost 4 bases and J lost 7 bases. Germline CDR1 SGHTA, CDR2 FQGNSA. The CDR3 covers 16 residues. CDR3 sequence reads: CASSYRGRSEFFGYTF. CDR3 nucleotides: TGTGCCAGCAGCTACAGGGGAAGGAGTGAGTTCTTTGGCTACACCTTC. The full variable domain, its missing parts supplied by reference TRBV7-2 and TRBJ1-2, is GAGVSQSPSNKVTEKGKDVELRCDPISGHTALYWYRQSLGQGLEFLIYFQGNSAPDKSGLPSDRFSAERTGGSVSTLTIQRTQQEDSAVYLCASSYRGRSEFFGYTFGSGTRLTVV.

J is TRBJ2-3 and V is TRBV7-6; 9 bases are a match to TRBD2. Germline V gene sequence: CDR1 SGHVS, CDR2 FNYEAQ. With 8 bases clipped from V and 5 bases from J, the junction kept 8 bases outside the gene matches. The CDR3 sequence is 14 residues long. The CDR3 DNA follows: TGTGCCAGCTCTCCTAGCGGGGCCAAAGATACGCAGTATTTT. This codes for CASSPSGAKDTQYF.

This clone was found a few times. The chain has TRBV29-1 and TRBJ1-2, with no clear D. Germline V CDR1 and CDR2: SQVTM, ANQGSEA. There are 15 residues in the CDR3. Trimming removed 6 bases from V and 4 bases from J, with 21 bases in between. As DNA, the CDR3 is TGCAGCGTCCCCACGAGGGCCGGCGTAAGCTATGGCTACACCTTC. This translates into CSVPTRAGVSYGYTF. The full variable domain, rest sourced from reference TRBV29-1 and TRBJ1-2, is SAVISQKPSRDICQRGTSLTIQCQVDSQVTMMFWYRQQPGQSLTLIATANQGSEATYESGFVIDKFPISRPNLTFSTLTVSNMSPEDSSIYLCSVPTRAGVSYGYTFGSGTRLTVV.

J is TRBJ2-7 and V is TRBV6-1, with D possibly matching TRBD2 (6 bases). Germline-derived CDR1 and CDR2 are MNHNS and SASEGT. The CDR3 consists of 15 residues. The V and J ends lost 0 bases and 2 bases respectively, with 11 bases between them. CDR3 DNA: TGTGCCAGCAGTGAAGCCCCGGGGGAACCCTACGAGCAGTACTTC. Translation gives CASSEAPGEPYEQYF.

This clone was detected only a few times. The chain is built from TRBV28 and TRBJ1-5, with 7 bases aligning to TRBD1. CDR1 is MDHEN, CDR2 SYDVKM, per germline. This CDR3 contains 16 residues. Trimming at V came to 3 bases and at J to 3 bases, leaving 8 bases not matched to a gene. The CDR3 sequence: CASSLGRGYSNQPQHF. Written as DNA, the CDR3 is TGTGCCAGCAGTTTGGGCAGGGGGTATTCCAATCAGCCCCAGCATTTT.

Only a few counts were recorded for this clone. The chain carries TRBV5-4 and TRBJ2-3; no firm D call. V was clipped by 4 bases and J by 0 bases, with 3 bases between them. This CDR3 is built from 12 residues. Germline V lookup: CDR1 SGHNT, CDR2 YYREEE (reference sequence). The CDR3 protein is CASSLSTDTQYF. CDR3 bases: TGTGCCAGCAGCCTTAGCACAGATACGCAGTATTTT.

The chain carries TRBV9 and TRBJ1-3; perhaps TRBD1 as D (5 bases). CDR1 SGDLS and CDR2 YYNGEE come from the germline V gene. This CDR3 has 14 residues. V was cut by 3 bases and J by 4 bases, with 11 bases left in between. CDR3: CASSGRVTGNTIYF. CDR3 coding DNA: TGTGCCAGCAGCGGCAGGGTAACCGGAAACACCATATATTTT.